Listed below are T cell receptor beta chains from one sample, sequenced in a study of CD8 T cells in Susac syndrome. Each CDR3 protein is one row after TCRdb ran MiXCR on the immunoSEQ multiplex PCR reads. This table holds under 200,000 distinct CDR3 sequences, roughly 92% found once. The sequencing sample was made of CD4+ T cells from PBMCs. These receptors all come from a human donor with Susac syndrome. Each CDR3 is given with its conserved first and last residue. A D gene is named only where the DNA matches it firmly. The listing skips clone size in some rows; elsewhere it reads once, few, many or a size class.

>15|TRBV7-8|NA|NA|TRBJ2-7
CASSPQLASVYEQYF
TGTGCCAGCAGCCCCCAGTTAGCGTCGGTCTACGAGCAGTACTTC
>14|TRBV20-1|NA|NA|TRBJ2-1
CSAPRGGLYNEQFF
TGCAGTGCTCCAAGGGGGGGACTGTACAATGAGCAGTTCTTC
>17|TRBV20-1|once|NA|TRBJ2-3
CSAPQATQIGYTDTQYF
TGCAGTGCCCCCCAGGCCACCCAGATAGGATACACAGATACGCAGTATTTT
>14|TRBV3-1|NA|TRBD2|TRBJ2-5
CASSLSGGLGTQYF
TGTGCCAGCAGCCTGAGCGGGGGCCTAGGGACCCAGTACTTC
>19|TRBV7-9|once|NA|TRBJ2-3
CASSLASNPGGRRTDTQYF
TGTGCCAGCAGCTTAGCCTCGAACCCAGGGGGGCGCCGGACAGATACGCAGTATTTT
>12|TRBV20-1|NA|NA|TRBJ2-5
CSSSSGQETQYF
TGCAGTTCAAGCAGTGGGCAAGAGACCCAGTACTTC
>16|TRBV10-3|NA|TRBD2|TRBJ2-3
CAISEGLAGATDTQYF
TGTGCCATCAGTGAGGGGCTAGCGGGAGCCACAGATACGCAGTATTTT
>13|TRBV12-3/TRBV12-4|NA|NA|TRBJ1-1
CASSLTDPTEAFF
TGTGCCAGCAGCCTGACAGATCCCACTGAAGCTTTCTTT
>17|TRBV30|NA|TRBD2|TRBJ2-3
CAWIVGSGVLSTDTQYF
TGTGCCTGGATCGTTGGTAGCGGGGTCTTAAGCACAGATACGCAGTATTTT
>16|TRBV12-3/TRBV12-4|NA|TRBD1|TRBJ2-7
CASRPARGQGSYEQYF
TGTGCCAGCAGACCCGCGCGGGGACAGGGCTCCTACGAGCAGTACTTC
>15|TRBV20-1|NA|TRBD2|TRBJ2-3
CSASSAGDSTDTQYF
TGCAGTGCTAGTTCCGCGGGAGATAGCACAGATACGCAGTATTTT
>13|TRBV1|NA|NA|TRBJ2-5
CTSSQDKDGDSYF
TGCACCAGCAGCCAAGATAAGGACGGGGACTCTTACTTC
>15|TRBV12-3/TRBV12-4|NA|NA|TRBJ1-5
CASSPTIPSNQPQHF
TGTGCCAGCAGCCCTACTATACCTAGCAATCAGCCCCAGCATTTT
>17|TRBV14|NA|NA|TRBJ1-2
CASSRRGTPLTNYGYTF
TGTGCCAGCAGCCGTCGAGGGACACCGTTAACGAACTATGGCTACACCTTC
>15|TRBV5-4|NA|TRBD2|TRBJ2-2
CASSSSGDVVGELFF
TGTGCCAGCAGCTCCAGCGGGGATGTGGTCGGGGAGCTGTTTTTT
>13|TRBV12-3/TRBV12-4|NA|NA|TRBJ2-4
CASSFVGENIQYF
TGTGCCAGCAGTTTTGTGGGAGAAAACATTCAGTACTTC
>13|TRBV7-9|NA|NA|TRBJ1-1
CASSFTVDTEAFF
TGTGCCAGCAGCTTTACAGTGGACACTGAAGCTTTCTTT
>13|TRBV7-2|NA|NA|TRBJ2-1
CASSAATRNEQFF
TGTGCCAGCAGCGCCGCCACTAGAAATGAGCAGTTCTTC
>13|TRBV29-1|few|NA|TRBJ2-5
CSVDRGPQETQYF
TGCAGCGTTGATCGCGGCCCCCAAGAGACCCAGTACTTC
>15|TRBV29-1|NA|TRBD1|TRBJ2-7
CSVFLGTGRIYEQYF
TGCAGCGTCTTCCTCGGGACAGGGAGGATCTACGAGCAGTACTTC
>15|TRBV6-5|NA|NA|TRBJ1-5
CASRRDPREDQPQHF
TGTGCCAGCAGGAGGGACCCTAGGGAAGATCAGCCCCAGCATTTT
>17|TRBV2|NA|NA|TRBJ1-5
CASSDRGWGTDDQPQHF
TGTGCCAGCAGTGACAGGGGTTGGGGCACAGACGATCAGCCCCAGCATTTT
>13|TRBV30|NA|NA|TRBJ1-1
CAWSQLANTEAFF
TGTGCCTGGAGTCAGTTGGCGAACACTGAAGCTTTCTTT
>18|TRBV9|once|TRBD1|TRBJ2-6
CASSVDPTGARGANVLTF
TGTGCCAGCAGCGTAGACCCTACAGGGGCGCGGGGGGCCAACGTCCTGACTTTC
>14|TRBV10-3|NA|TRBD1|TRBJ2-5
CAISADRGQKTQYF
TGTGCCATCAGTGCGGACAGGGGGCAGAAGACCCAGTACTTC
>14|TRBV29-1|NA|NA|TRBJ1-5
CSFSEGTSNQPQLF
TGCAGCTTCTCCGAGGGTACAAGCAATCAGCCCCAGCTTTTT
>15|TRBV6-2/TRBV6-3|NA|NA|TRBJ1-5
CASGVLGPFNQPQHF
TGTGCCAGCGGCGTCTTGGGACCGTTCAATCAGCCCCAGCATTTT
>16|TRBV4-1|NA|TRBD2|TRBJ2-5
CASSFFSGGAAETQYF
TGCGCCAGCAGCTTCTTTAGCGGGGGGGCGGCTGAGACCCAGTACTTC
>16|TRBV20-1|NA|NA|TRBJ1-4
CSAPPMTRTSNEKLFF
TGCAGTGCACCTCCTATGACGCGGACGAGTAATGAAAAACTGTTTTTT
>13|TRBV7-9|NA|NA|TRBJ1-2
CASSSGAWDGYTF
TGTGCCAGCAGCTCGGGAGCCTGGGATGGCTACACCTTC
>12|TRBV10-3|NA|NA|TRBJ2-1
CAISVGENEQFF
TGTGCCATCAGTGTAGGTGAGAATGAGCAGTTCTTC
>13|TRBV4-2|NA|NA|TRBJ1-4
CASSQDIGEKLFF
TGTGCCAGCAGCCAAGACATAGGCGAAAAACTGTTTTTT
>13|TRBV20-1|NA|NA|TRBJ2-3
CSATGLTTDTQYF
TGCAGTGCTACAGGACTTACCACAGATACGCAGTATTTT
>18|TRBV20-1|NA|TRBD2|TRBJ2-7
CSASGWGGLRESSYEQYF
TGCAGTGCTAGTGGGTGGGGAGGGTTGAGGGAGAGCTCCTACGAGCAGTACTTC
>12|TRBV9|NA|NA|TRBJ2-3
CASSSPPDTQYF
TGTGCCAGCAGCTCACCCCCAGATACGCAGTATTTT
>15|TRBV9|NA|NA|TRBJ2-6
CASSIRSSGANVLTF
TGTGCCAGCAGCATACGGAGCTCTGGGGCCAACGTCCTGACTTTC
>13|TRBV29-1|NA|NA|TRBJ2-3
CSVGYGGPDTQYF
TGCAGCGTTGGATACGGGGGTCCAGATACGCAGTATTTT
>15|TRBV7-2|few|TRBD2|TRBJ2-7
CASSLLGTSRYEQYF
TGTGCCAGCAGCTTACTCGGGACTAGCCGGTACGAGCAGTACTTC
>16|TRBV7-8|once|NA|TRBJ2-5
CASSLTPTRTEETQYF
TGTGCCAGCAGCCTAACCCCAACACGAACAGAAGAGACCCAGTACTTC
>15|TRBV20-1|NA|NA|TRBJ1-1
CSASRHLTGSTEAFF
TGCAGTGCTTCCCGACACCTAACTGGAAGCACTGAAGCTTTCTTT
>15|TRBV9|once|NA|TRBJ2-3
CASSASIRSTDTQYF
TGTGCCAGCAGCGCCTCAATCAGAAGCACAGATACGCAGTATTTT
>18|TRBV19|NA|TRBD1|TRBJ1-2
CASSHSLRTRGKGYGYTF
TGTGCCAGTAGCCACTCACTGCGGACCAGGGGGAAGGGCTATGGCTACACCTTC
>14|TRBV20-1|NA|TRBD1|TRBJ1-2
CSARVRDRSYGYTF
TGCAGTGCTAGAGTCAGGGACAGGAGCTATGGCTACACCTTC
>11|TRBV12-3/TRBV12-4|NA|NA|TRBJ1-4
CASSLDEKLFF
TGTGCCAGCAGTTTGGATGAAAAACTGTTTTTT
>15|TRBV5-1|NA|TRBD1|TRBJ2-5
CASSLVGTGEETQYF
TGCGCCAGCAGCTTGGTGGGGACAGGGGAAGAGACCCAGTACTTC